This TCR beta chain was found in a study of spatial heterogeneity in lung cancer. TCRdb re-called the 5' RACE reads with MiXCR, one entry per CDR3 protein. The table has around 1,000 distinct CDR3 sequences, 6.5% to 8% seen once. Stated time point: sample taken at primary tumor resection. Extraction of whole RNA from tumor, nontumor lung or frozen PBMC preceded unsorted sequencing. The V gene end was trimmed by 1 base and the J gene end by 4 bases; junction bases not matched to a gene: 4. The length of the CDR3 is 16 residues. Germline CDR1 is LGHNA and CDR2 is YSLEER. This clonotype ranks as medium-sized. This beta chain is a stray sequence in a library constructed for alpha chains; its clone size is not meaningful.

The chain couples TRBV4-3 to TRBJ2-2; TRBD1 matches at 9 bases. The sequence was collected from a male donor with early-stage non-small cell lung cancer. The material sequenced was normal lung tissue next to the tumor, taken at surgery. CDR3 residues: CASSQGRQGGTGELFF. The CDR3 bases are TGCGCCAGCAGCCAAGGGAGACAGGGGGGCACCGGGGAGCTGTTTTTT.